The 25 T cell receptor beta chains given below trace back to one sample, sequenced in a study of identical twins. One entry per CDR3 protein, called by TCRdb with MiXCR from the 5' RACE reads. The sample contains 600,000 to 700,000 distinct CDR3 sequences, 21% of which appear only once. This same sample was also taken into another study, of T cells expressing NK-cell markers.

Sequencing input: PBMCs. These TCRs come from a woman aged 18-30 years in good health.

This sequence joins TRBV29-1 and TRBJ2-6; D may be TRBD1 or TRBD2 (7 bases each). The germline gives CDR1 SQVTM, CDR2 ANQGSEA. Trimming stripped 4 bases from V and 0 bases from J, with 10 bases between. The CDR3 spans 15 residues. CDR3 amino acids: CSVVRGGSGANVLTF. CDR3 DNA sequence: TGCAGCGTTGTCAGGGGGGGCTCTGGGGCCAACGTCCTGACTTTC. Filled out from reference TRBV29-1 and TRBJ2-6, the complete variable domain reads SAVISQKPSRDICQRGTSLTIQCQVDSQVTMMFWYRQQPGQSLTLIATANQGSEATYESGFVIDKFPISRPNLTFSTLTVSNMSPEDSSIYLCSVVRGGSGANVLTFGAGSRLTVL.

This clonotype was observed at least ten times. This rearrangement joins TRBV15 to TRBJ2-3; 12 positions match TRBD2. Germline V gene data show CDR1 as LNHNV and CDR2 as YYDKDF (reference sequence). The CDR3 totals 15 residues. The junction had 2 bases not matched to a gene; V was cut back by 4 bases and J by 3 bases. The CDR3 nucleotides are TGTGCCACCAGCACCGGGACTAGCGGGACAGATACGCAGTATTTT. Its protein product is CATSTGTSGTDTQYF.

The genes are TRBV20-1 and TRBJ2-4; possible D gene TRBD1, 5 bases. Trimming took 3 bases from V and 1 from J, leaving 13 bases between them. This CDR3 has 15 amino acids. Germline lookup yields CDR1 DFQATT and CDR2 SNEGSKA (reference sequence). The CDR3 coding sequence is TGCAGTGCTAGGGTCAGGGCAACGGCCAAAAACATTCAGTACTTC. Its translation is CSARVRATAKNIQYF.

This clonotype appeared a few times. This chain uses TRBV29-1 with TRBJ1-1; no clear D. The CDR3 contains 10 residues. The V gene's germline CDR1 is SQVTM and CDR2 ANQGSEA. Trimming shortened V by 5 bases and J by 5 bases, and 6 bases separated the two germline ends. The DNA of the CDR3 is TGCAGCGTTCTAAGGACTGAAGCTTTCTTT. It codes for CSVLRTEAFF.

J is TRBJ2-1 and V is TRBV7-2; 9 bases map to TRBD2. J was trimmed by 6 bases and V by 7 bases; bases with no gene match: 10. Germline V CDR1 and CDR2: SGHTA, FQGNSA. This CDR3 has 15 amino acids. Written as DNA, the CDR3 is TGTGCCAGCACGCAGCGGGGGGCACTCCTCAATGAGCAGTTCTTC. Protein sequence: CASTQRGALLNEQFF.

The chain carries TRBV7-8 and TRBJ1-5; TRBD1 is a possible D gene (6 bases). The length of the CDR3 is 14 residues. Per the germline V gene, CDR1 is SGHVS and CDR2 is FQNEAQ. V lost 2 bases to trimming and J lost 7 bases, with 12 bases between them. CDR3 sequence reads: CASSLQAGVQPQHF. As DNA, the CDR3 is TGTGCCAGCAGCTTACAGGCAGGGGTACAGCCCCAGCATTTT.

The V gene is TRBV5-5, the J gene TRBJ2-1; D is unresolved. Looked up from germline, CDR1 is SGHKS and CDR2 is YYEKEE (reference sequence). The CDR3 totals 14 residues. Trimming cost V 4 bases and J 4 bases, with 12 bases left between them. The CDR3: CASSHADGYNEQFF. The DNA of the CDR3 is TGTGCCAGCAGCCACGCGGATGGGTACAATGAGCAGTTCTTC.

CDR3 DNA sequence: TGCAGTGCTGGGACTAGCGGGAGAGGCGATGAGCAGTTCTTC. Protein: CSAGTSGRGDEQFF. The chain is built from TRBV20-1 and TRBJ2-1, with TRBD2 matching over 14 bases. The CDR3 contains 14 residues. Trimming removed 5 bases from V and 8 bases from J; junction bases left unmatched: 5. Germline lookup yields CDR1 DFQATT and CDR2 SNEGSKA (reference sequence).

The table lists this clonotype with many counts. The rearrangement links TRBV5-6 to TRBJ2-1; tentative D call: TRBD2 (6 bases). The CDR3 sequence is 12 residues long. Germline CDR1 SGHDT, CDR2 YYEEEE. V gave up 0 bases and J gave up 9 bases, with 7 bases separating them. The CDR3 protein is CASSLERVEQFF. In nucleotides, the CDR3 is TGTGCCAGCAGCTTGGAGCGGGTTGAGCAGTTCTTC.

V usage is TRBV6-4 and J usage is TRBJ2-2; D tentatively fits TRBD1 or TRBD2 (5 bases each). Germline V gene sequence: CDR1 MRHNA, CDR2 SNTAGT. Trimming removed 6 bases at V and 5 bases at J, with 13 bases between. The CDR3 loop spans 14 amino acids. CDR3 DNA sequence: TGTGCCAGCAGGCCCGGGGCCACAACCGGGGAGCTGTTTTTT. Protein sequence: CASRPGATTGELFF.

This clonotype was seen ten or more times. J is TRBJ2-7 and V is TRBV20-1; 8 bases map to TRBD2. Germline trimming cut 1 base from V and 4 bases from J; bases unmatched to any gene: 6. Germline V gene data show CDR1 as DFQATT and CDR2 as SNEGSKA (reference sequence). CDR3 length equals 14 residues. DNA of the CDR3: TGCAGTGCTAGAGTTGGCGGGAGGAGTTACGAGCAGTACTTC. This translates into CSARVGGRSYEQYF.

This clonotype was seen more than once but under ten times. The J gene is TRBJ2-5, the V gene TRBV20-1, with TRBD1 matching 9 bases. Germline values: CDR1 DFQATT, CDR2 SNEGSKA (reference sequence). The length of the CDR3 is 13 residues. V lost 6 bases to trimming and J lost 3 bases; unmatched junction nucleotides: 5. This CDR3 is CSAPTGGKETQYF. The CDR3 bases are TGCAGTGCACCTACAGGGGGCAAAGAGACCCAGTACTTC.

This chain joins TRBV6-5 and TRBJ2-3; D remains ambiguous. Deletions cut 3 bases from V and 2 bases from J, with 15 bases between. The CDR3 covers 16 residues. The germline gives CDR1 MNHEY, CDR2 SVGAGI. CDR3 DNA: TGTGCCAGCAGTTATCAGGCCCCGGCCTACACAGATACGCAGTATTTT. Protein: CASSYQAPAYTDTQYF.

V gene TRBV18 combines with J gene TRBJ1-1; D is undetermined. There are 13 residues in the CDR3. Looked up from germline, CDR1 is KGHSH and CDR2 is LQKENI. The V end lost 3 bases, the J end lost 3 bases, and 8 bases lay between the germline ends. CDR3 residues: CASSPSTDTEAFF. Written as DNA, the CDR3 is TGTGCCAGCTCACCGTCCACTGACACTGAAGCTTTCTTT.

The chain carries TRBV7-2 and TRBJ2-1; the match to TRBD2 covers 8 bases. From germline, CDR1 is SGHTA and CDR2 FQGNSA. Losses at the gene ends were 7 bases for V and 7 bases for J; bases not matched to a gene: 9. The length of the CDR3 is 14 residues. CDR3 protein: CASISNSGNNEQFF. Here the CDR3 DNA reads TGTGCCAGCATCAGCAATAGCGGGAATAATGAGCAGTTCTTC.

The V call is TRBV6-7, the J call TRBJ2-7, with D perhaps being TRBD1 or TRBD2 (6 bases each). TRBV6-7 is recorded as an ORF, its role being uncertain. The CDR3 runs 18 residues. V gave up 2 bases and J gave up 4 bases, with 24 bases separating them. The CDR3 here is CASSYGGRQGPMAYEQYF. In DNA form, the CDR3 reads TGTGCCAGCAGTTACGGGGGGCGTCAGGGCCCCATGGCTTACGAGCAGTACTTC.

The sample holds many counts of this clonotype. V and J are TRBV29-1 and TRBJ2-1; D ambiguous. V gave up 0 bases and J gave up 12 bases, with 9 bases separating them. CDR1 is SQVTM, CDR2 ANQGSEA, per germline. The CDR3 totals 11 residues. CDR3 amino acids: CSVEDNVGQFF. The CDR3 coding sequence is TGCAGCGTTGAAGATAACGTGGGGCAGTTCTTC.

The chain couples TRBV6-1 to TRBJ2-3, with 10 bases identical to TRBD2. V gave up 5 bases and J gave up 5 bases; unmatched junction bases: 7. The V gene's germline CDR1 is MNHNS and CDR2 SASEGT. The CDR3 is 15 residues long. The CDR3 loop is CASSRAGGRRDTQYF. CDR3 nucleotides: TGTGCCAGCAGTCGAGCGGGGGGGCGGAGAGATACGCAGTATTTT.

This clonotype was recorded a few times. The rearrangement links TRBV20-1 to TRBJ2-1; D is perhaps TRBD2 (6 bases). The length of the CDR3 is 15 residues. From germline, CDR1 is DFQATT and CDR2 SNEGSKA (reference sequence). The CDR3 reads CSPRPLAGYYNEQFF. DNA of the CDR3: TGCAGCCCCCGGCCCTTGGCGGGATACTACAATGAGCAGTTCTTC.

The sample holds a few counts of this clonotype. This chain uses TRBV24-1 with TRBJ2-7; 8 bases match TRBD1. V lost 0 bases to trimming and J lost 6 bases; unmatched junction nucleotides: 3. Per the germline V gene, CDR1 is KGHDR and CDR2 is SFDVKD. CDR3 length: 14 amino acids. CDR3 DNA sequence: TGTGCCACCAGTGATTTGGAGACAGGGGTCGAGCAGTACTTC. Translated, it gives CATSDLETGVEQYF.

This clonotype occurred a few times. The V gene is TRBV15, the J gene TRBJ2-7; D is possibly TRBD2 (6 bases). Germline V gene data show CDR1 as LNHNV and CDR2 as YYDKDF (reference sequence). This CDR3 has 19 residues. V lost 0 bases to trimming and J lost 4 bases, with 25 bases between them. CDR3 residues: CATSRDQALASPSWYEQYF. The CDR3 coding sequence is TGTGCCACCAGCAGAGATCAGGCGCTAGCGTCCCCATCCTGGTACGAGCAGTACTTC.

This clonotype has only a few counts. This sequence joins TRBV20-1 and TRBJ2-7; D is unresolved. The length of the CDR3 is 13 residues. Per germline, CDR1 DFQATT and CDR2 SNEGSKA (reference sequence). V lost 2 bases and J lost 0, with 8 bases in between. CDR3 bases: TGCAGTGCTAGACTAGAGAGCTCCTACGAGCAGTACTTC. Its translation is CSARLESSYEQYF.

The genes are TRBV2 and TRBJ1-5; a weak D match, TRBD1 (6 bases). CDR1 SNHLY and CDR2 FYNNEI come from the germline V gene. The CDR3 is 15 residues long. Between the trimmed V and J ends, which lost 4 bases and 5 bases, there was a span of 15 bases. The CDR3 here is CASSAGQRSYQPQHF. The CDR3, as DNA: TGTGCCAGCAGTGCAGGACAGCGCTCATATCAGCCCCAGCATTTT.

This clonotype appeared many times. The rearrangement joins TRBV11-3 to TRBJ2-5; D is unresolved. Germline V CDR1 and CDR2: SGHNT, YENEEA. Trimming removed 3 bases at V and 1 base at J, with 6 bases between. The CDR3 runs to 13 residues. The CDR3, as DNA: TGTGCCAGCAGCTTGAATCTCCAAGAGACCCAGTACTTC. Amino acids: CASSLNLQETQYF.

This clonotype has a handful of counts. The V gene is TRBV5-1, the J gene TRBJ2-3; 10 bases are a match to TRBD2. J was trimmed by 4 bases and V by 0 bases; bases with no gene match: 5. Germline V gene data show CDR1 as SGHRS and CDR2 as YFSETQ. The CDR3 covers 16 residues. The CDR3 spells CASSLAERGGADTQYF. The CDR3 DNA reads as TGCGCCAGCAGCTTGGCCGAGCGGGGGGGCGCAGATACGCAGTATTTT.